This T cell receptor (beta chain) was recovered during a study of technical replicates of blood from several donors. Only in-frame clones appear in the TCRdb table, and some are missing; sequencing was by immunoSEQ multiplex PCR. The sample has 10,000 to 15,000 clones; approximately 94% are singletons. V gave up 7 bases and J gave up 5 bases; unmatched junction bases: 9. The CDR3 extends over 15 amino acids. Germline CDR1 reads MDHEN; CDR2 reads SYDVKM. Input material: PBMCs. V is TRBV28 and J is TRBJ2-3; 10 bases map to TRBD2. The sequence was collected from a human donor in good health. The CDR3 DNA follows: TGTGCCAGCATAATAGCGGGAGGAGTGAAAGATACGCAGTATTTT. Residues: CASIIAGGVKDTQYF.